Listed below are T cell receptor beta chains from one sample, sequenced in a study of tumor and adjacent non-tumor tissue in lung cancer. TCRdb redid the calling of the multiplex PCR reads with MiXCR, one entry per CDR3 protein. The profile shows approximately 76,000 distinct CDR3 sequences, about two thirds of them singletons. Sequenced material: lung tumor tissue. These receptors all come from a woman aged 70-85 years with non-small cell lung cancer. Each CDR3 is given with its conserved first and last residue. Fields, in order: V gene, CDR3 protein.

>TRBV5-1
CASSFFENTEAFF
>TRBV29-1
CGGGQGVNQPQHF
>TRBV28
CASSLYPETGANVLTF
>TRBV6-5
CGSSSGRGVFDYTF
>TRBV30
CAWSLTGVETQYF
>TRBV4-1
CVSSQGGQKQETQYF
>TRBV12-3/TRBV12-4
CTSSLRLGIPQETQYF
>TRBV20-1
CSARDQALRGAFPDNSPLHF
>TRBV11-3
CASNPRTSSYNEQFF
>TRBV7-8
CASRRDLDEQFF
>TRBV11-1
CTSCHSGAGYGYTF